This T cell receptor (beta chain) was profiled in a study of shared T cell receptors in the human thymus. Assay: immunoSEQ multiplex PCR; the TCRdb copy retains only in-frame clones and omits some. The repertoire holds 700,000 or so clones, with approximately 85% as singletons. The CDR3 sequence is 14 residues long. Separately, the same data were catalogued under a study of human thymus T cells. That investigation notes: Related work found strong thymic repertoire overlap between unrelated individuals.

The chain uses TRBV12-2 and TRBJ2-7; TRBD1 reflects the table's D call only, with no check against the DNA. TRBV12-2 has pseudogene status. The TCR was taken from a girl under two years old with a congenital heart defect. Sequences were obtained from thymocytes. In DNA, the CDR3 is TGTGCAAGTCGCTTAGGACAGGGGGCGAAAGAGCAGTACTTC. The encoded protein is CASRLGQGAKEQYF.